Listed below are T cell receptor beta chains from one sample, sequenced in a study of Graves' ophthalmopathy and Graves' hyperthyroidism. TCRdb used MiXCR to reprocess the multiplex PCR reads, holding one entry per CDR3 protein. The sample includes roughly 350,000 distinct CDR3 sequences, roughly a sixth seen only once; the top ten take 2.4%. What was sequenced was peripheral blood. The receptor source for this set is an adult woman with stable Graves' hyperthyroidism. CDR3s include the opening cysteine and the closing phenylalanine or tryptophan. D genes are given only for firm matches. Not all rows give a size; the values are once, few, many and, for expanded clones, a class.

abundance	d_gene	v_gene	j_gene	CDR3aa	CDR3nt
many	TRBD1	TRBV6-1	TRBJ2-7	CASKGQGNEQYF	TGTGCCAGCAAGGGACAGGGGAACGAGCAGTACTTC
many	TRBD2	TRBV20-1	TRBJ2-7	CSANPGLAGGFYEQYF	TGCAGTGCTAACCCGGGGCTAGCGGGAGGATTCTACGAGCAGTACTTC
.	TRBD1	TRBV12-3/TRBV12-4	TRBJ1-2	CASSKGRDSYGYTF	TGTGCCAGCAGTAAGGGCCGGGACAGCTATGGCTACACCTTC
many	.	TRBV7-3	TRBJ2-2	CASSLTTPRDTGELFF	TGTGCCAGCAGCTTAACGACACCGAGGGACACCGGGGAGCTGTTTTTT
many	TRBD2	TRBV11-2	TRBJ2-7	CASSLPSGGSYEQYF	TGTGCCAGCAGCTTACCCAGCGGGGGTTCCTACGAGCAGTACTTC
many	TRBD1	TRBV29-1	TRBJ2-7	CSVELGDRATYEQYF	TGCAGCGTCGAGCTCGGGGACAGGGCCACCTACGAGCAGTACTTC
many	.	TRBV7-3	TRBJ2-7	CASSVGGNYEQYF	TGTGCCAGCAGCGTAGGCGGGAACTACGAGCAGTACTTC
once	TRBD2	TRBV7-9	TRBJ2-7	CASAGVGTTTYEQYF	TGTGCCAGCGCCGGGGTCGGGACTACCACCTACGAGCAGTACTTC
many	.	TRBV2	TRBJ2-7	CASSADGDYEQYF	TGTGCCAGCAGTGCCGACGGAGACTACGAGCAGTACTTC
many	TRBD1	TRBV5-1	TRBJ2-7	CASSLPTGGGEQYF	TGCGCCAGCAGCTTGCCGACAGGGGGCGGGGAGCAGTACTTC
.	.	TRBV6-2/TRBV6-3	TRBJ1-3	CASRDTAISGNTIYF	TGTGCCAGCAGGGACACAGCGATCTCTGGAAACACCATATATTTT
many	.	TRBV7-2	TRBJ2-6	CASSLVGTGANVLTF	TGTGCCAGCAGCTTAGTAGGGACTGGGGCCAACGTCCTGACTTTC
many	TRBD1	TRBV7-8	TRBJ1-1	CASIGQGIGFNTEAFF	TGTGCCAGCATCGGACAGGGGATAGGGTTCAACACTGAAGCTTTCTTT
many	.	TRBV6-5	TRBJ1-6	CASTYGQGDSPLHF	TGTGCCAGCACCTATGGGCAGGGAGATTCACCCCTCCACTTT
many	TRBD2	TRBV5-1	TRBJ2-7	CASSSSLTSGRYEQYF	TGCGCCAGCAGCTCTAGCTTAACTAGCGGAAGATACGAGCAGTACTTC
many	TRBD1	TRBV28	TRBJ1-5	CASSRDRGGGTAYQPQHF	TGTGCCAGCAGTCGGGACAGGGGCGGGGGGACCGCCTATCAGCCCCAGCATTTT
many	.	TRBV19	TRBJ2-7	CASSDTSGLYYEQYF	TGTGCCAGTAGTGATACCTCGGGCCTATACTACGAGCAGTACTTC
many	TRBD2	TRBV29-1	TRBJ2-7	CSVEDPGGPGEQYF	TGCAGCGTTGAAGATCCGGGAGGGCCAGGCGAGCAGTACTTC
many	.	TRBV6-2/TRBV6-3	TRBJ2-2	CASSYSDTAKTNTGELFF	TGTGCCAGCAGTTACTCTGATACTGCCAAAACAAACACCGGGGAGCTGTTTTTT
many	.	TRBV7-9	TRBJ1-2	CASSLMGPKGYGYTF	TGTGCCAGCAGCTTAATGGGGCCGAAGGGGTACGGCTACACCTTC
many	.	TRBV5-4	TRBJ1-2	CASRPDGAYYGYTF	TGTGCCAGCAGACCTGACGGAGCCTACTATGGCTACACCTTC
many	TRBD2	TRBV5-1	TRBJ2-2	CASSFGGRGTGELFF	TGCGCCAGCAGCTTCGGAGGGAGGGGCACCGGGGAGCTGTTTTTT
few	TRBD2	TRBV5-8	TRBJ2-1	CASRAGLVERNEQFF	TGTGCCAGCAGAGCTGGACTAGTCGAGCGGAATGAGCAGTTCTTC
few	.	TRBV10-2	TRBJ2-7	CASSPMSGYEQYF	TGCGCCAGCAGCCCGATGAGCGGGTACGAGCAGTACTTC
many	TRBD1	TRBV30	TRBJ1-1	CAWISRTGIAEAFF	TGTGCCTGGATTTCCCGGACAGGGATCGCTGAAGCTTTCTTT
.	.	TRBV5-1	TRBJ1-5	CASSWDVNQPQHF	TGCGCCAGCAGTTGGGACGTTAATCAGCCCCAGCATTTT
many	.	TRBV20-1	TRBJ2-5	CSAEDVAETQYF	TGCAGTGCTGAGGACGTGGCCGAGACCCAGTACTTC
many	.	TRBV28	TRBJ1-6	CASTRIRTDYNSPLHF	TGTGCCAGCACACGAATTCGGACGGACTATAATTCACCCCTCCACTTT
few	.	TRBV6-1	TRBJ1-1	CASGGRLNTEAFF	TGTGCCAGCGGGGGACGGCTGAACACTGAAGCTTTCTTT
many	TRBD2	TRBV6-6	TRBJ2-7	CASSPSGGSPEQYF	TGTGCCAGCAGTCCTAGCGGGGGTTCTCCCGAGCAGTACTTC
many	.	TRBV12-3/TRBV12-4	TRBJ2-4	CASSLGGIGNIQYF	TGTGCCAGCAGCCTAGGGGGGATTGGGAACATTCAGTACTTC
.	.	TRBV10-3	TRBJ2-5	CAIRDLLSETQYF	TGTGCCATCAGGGACTTACTCTCGGAGACCCAGTACTTC
.	TRBD2	TRBV20-1	TRBJ2-4	CSAPQTSGSDIKYF	TGCAGTGCTCCCCAGACTAGCGGGAGTGACATTAAGTACTTC
many	.	TRBV29-1	TRBJ2-6	CSAESGVGANVLTF	TGCAGCGCCGAGTCTGGTGTTGGGGCCAACGTCCTGACTTTC
.	.	TRBV28	TRBJ1-2	CASIMGQGWGYGYTF	TGTGCCAGCATCATGGGGCAGGGGTGGGGCTATGGCTACACCTTC
.	TRBD1	TRBV28	TRBJ1-5	CASSPGTVKGNQPQHF	TGTGCCAGCAGTCCTGGGACAGTAAAGGGGAATCAGCCCCAGCATTTT
many	.	TRBV12-3/TRBV12-4	TRBJ2-7	CASSRQFYEQYF	TGTGCCAGCAGTAGACAGTTCTACGAGCAGTACTTC